What follows are 25 T cell receptor beta chains derived from one specimen sequenced in a study of low-dose radiotherapy and immunotherapy resistance in tumors. First-strand cDNA relied on TRAV- and TRBV-specific primers spanning alpha and beta chains. It was with a constant-region primer and a V-primer adapter that TCRs were amplified over roughly 19 PCR cycles. TCRdb fed the reads into MiXCR, producing one record per CDR3 protein. The top ten clones hold around 6.5% of a sample with about 9,000 distinct CDR3 sequences, 69% of them seen once. The receptors originated from a human donor with advanced metastatic prostate, ovarian, gallbladder or colorectal cancer (not recorded which). This table probably holds off-target reads from a library built for another chain.

This clonotype was detected only a few times. The V and J genes are TRBV15 and TRBJ2-2; D is unresolved. Germline CDR1 is LNHNV and CDR2 is YYDKDF (reference sequence). The CDR3 length is 13 residues. V lost 0 bases and J lost 8, with 7 bases in between. The CDR3 sequence is CATSRDWVGELFF. CDR3 DNA sequence: TGTGCCACCAGCAGAGATTGGGTGGGGGAGCTGTTTTTT.

The gene calls are TRBV30 and TRBJ2-7, with 8 bases that match TRBD1. V dropped 2 bases and J dropped 2; count of bases not matched to a gene: 8. This CDR3 has 15 amino acids. Germline loops: CDR1 GTSNPN, CDR2 SVGIG (reference sequence). CDR3 in amino acids: CAWSPIGQGAYEQYF. In nucleotides, the CDR3 is TGTGCCTGGAGTCCAATAGGACAGGGAGCCTACGAGCAGTACTTC.

This clonotype was detected only a few times. The rearrangement uses TRBV10-3 and TRBJ2-4, with D perhaps given as TRBD1 or TRBD2 (5 bases each). Looked up from germline, CDR1 is ENHRY and CDR2 is SYGVKD. This CDR3 is 14 amino acids long. V was trimmed by 6 bases and J by 0 bases, leaving 9 bases between them. The CDR3, as DNA: TGTGCCATCAGCACCGGGACAGCCAAAAACATTCAGTACTTC. Residues: CAISTGTAKNIQYF.

This chain links TRBV4-1 with TRBJ1-1; possibly TRBD1 for D (6 bases). The CDR3 has 15 amino acids. The germline V gene has CDR1 MGHRA and CDR2 YSYEKL. V lost 4 bases, J lost 3 bases, and 15 bases lay in between. CDR3 bases: TGCGCCAGCAGCCCTCGTGGAGGGGGATACACTGAAGCTTTCTTT. Amino acid sequence: CASSPRGGGYTEAFF.

The chain has TRBV12-3 or TRBV12-4 and TRBJ2-7; the D gene is possibly TRBD2 (5 bases). The CDR3 is made up of 14 amino acids. V was pared by 1 base and J by 2 bases, with 9 bases between. CDR3 in DNA: TGTGCCAGCAGTTTAGGGGCGGGTACCTACGAGCAGTACTTC. Protein product: CASSLGAGTYEQYF.

In this sample, this clonotype turned up a few times. This chain uses TRBV5-1 with TRBJ2-3; 9 bases fit TRBD2. In germline, CDR1 is SGHRS, CDR2 YFSETQ. This CDR3 comprises 15 residues. Trimming at V came to 3 bases and at J to 0 bases, leaving 2 bases not matched to a gene. Here the CDR3 reads CASSYLAGSTDTQYF. The CDR3 DNA reads TGCGCCAGCAGCTACCTAGCGGGGAGCACAGATACGCAGTATTTT. The full variable domain, rest sourced from reference TRBV5-1 and TRBJ2-3, is KAGVTQTPRYLIKTRGQQVTLSCSPISGHRSVSWYQQTPGQGLQFLFEYFSETQRNKGNFPGRFSGRQFSNSRSEMNVSTLELGDSALYLCASSYLAGSTDTQYFGPGTRLTVL.

Of note for this clonotype: The junction and the germline gene differ at one end; a read error may be behind it. V is TRBV5-1 and J is TRBJ1-2, with D perhaps TRBD1 (6 bases). CDR1 and CDR2 (germline): SGHRS, YFSETQ. The CDR3 contains 16 residues. The CDR3: CASSLRQGPGGYGYTF. Written as DNA, the CDR3 is TGTGCCAGCAGCTTGAGGCAGGGGCCAGGTGGCTATGGCTACACCTTC.

This clonotype was recorded only once. The V and J genes are TRBV9 and TRBJ2-1; tentative D call: TRBD2 (6 bases). V lost 1 base and J 7 bases, leaving 15 bases between the germline ends. The germline V gene encodes CDR1 SGDLS and CDR2 YYNGEE. This CDR3 comprises 15 residues. As DNA, the CDR3 is TGTGCCAGCAGCGTAACTACGGGAGTCAAGAATGAGCAGTTCTTC. Protein: CASSVTTGVKNEQFF.

The rearrangement uses TRBV12-3 or TRBV12-4 and TRBJ2-7; 7 nucleotides align to TRBD1. V lost 5 bases and J lost 2; bases outside the gene matches: 9. This CDR3 region has 15 residues. CDR3 DNA sequence: TGTGCCAGCAGTGTCAGGGGGAATGGGGCCTACGAGCAGTACTTC. Translated, it gives CASSVRGNGAYEQYF.

The chain is built from TRBV5-5 and TRBJ2-5, with D perhaps being TRBD1 or TRBD2 (5 bases each). Germline V gene data show CDR1 as SGHKS and CDR2 as YYEKEE (reference sequence). This CDR3 region has 16 residues. Deletions cut 1 base from V and 4 bases from J, with 17 bases between. The CDR3 DNA sequence: TGTGCCAGCAGCTTGATCGGCGGAGAGGGACGAGAGACCCAGTACTTC. Translation gives CASSLIGGEGRETQYF.

In its sample, this clonotype was seen a few times. This chain uses TRBV5-1 with TRBJ2-1; no firm D call. The CDR3 covers 13 residues. The V gene's germline CDR1 is SGHRS and CDR2 YFSETQ. Between the trimmed V and J ends, which lost 0 bases and 3 bases, there was a span of 4 bases. CDR3 DNA: TGCGCCAGCAGCTTGGCCAGCTACAATGAGCAGTTCTTC. Residues: CASSLASYNEQFF.

The rearrangement uses TRBV2 and TRBJ1-1; tentative D call: TRBD1 (6 bases). V was clipped by 4 bases and J by 0 bases, with 12 bases between them. The CDR3 is 15 residues long. The germline V gene encodes CDR1 SNHLY and CDR2 FYNNEI. CDR3 residues: CASSAYGQLNTEAFF. The CDR3 nucleotides read TGTGCCAGCAGTGCCTACGGACAGTTGAACACTGAAGCTTTCTTT.

V gene TRBV29-1 combines with J gene TRBJ1-5, with D maybe TRBD1 (5 bases). Germline V CDR1 and CDR2: SQVTM, ANQGSEA. V was shortened by 4 bases and J by 7 bases, with 11 bases between the two germline ends. The CDR3 consists of 12 residues. CDR3 protein: CSVGSGGQPQHF. The CDR3 nucleotides read TGCAGCGTTGGCTCGGGGGGACAGCCCCAGCATTTT. The complete variable domain, with remaining parts taken from reference TRBV29-1 and TRBJ1-5, reads SAVISQKPSRDICQRGTSLTIQCQVDSQVTMMFWYRQQPGQSLTLIATANQGSEATYESGFVIDKFPISRPNLTFSTLTVSNMSPEDSSIYLCSVGSGGQPQHFGDGTRLSIL.

This clonotype has a single count. As DNA, the CDR3 is TGTGCCAGCAGCCTATTACTAGCGGGAGCTGGGGAGCTGTTTTTT. It encodes CASSLLLAGAGELFF. The V gene is TRBV7-2, the J gene TRBJ2-2; TRBD2 agrees at 11 bases. J lost 8 bases, V lost 5 bases, and 7 bases had no gene match. CDR1 SGHTA and CDR2 FQGNSA come from the germline V gene. The CDR3 is made up of 15 amino acids.

The chain recombines TRBV5-6 with TRBJ2-2; D is perhaps TRBD1 (5 bases). The CDR3 is 14 residues long. Germline V gene data show CDR1 as SGHDT and CDR2 as YYEEEE. Trimming removed 4 bases from V and 1 base from J, with 8 bases in between. Here the CDR3 DNA reads TGTGCCAGCAGCAGGACACTGAACACCGGGGAGCTGTTTTTT. Translation: CASSRTLNTGELFF.

The chain links TRBV6-2 or TRBV6-3 to TRBJ1-1; D is unresolved. The CDR3 is made up of 12 amino acids. Trimming stripped 11 bases from V and 6 bases from J, with 16 bases between. Germline assignment: CDR1 MNHEY and CDR2 SVGEGT. This CDR3 is CAALGFTAEAFF. CDR3 nucleotide sequence: TGTGCCGCATTGGGCTTCACAGCTGAAGCTTTCTTT.

The gene calls are TRBV18 and TRBJ2-7; maybe TRBD2 (6 bases). The V and J ends lost 2 bases and 8 bases respectively, with 13 bases between them. CDR1 is KGHSH and CDR2 is LQKENI in the germline V gene. There are 13 residues in the CDR3. Here the CDR3 reads CASSPEGGTKQYF. The CDR3 DNA reads TGTGCCAGCTCACCAGAGGGAGGAACAAAGCAGTACTTC.

The chain links TRBV5-4 to TRBJ2-1; 10 nucleotides align to TRBD1. This CDR3 comprises 16 residues. J was trimmed by 4 bases and V by 2 bases; bases with no gene match: 6. Germline V gene lookup returns CDR1 SGHNT and CDR2 YYREEE (reference sequence). The CDR3 loop reads CASSFGDRGRYNEQFF. Here the CDR3 DNA reads TGTGCCAGCAGCTTTGGGGACAGGGGCCGTTACAATGAGCAGTTCTTC.

This sequence joins TRBV6-1 and TRBJ1-2; unclear D gene. Trimming removed 6 bases from V and 1 base from J, with 12 bases in between. Per the germline V gene, CDR1 is MNHNS and CDR2 is SASEGT. The CDR3 runs 14 residues. The CDR3 loop is CASSQGSLNYGYTF. The DNA for the CDR3 is TGTGCCAGCAGCCAAGGTTCTCTTAACTATGGCTACACCTTC.

The chain has TRBV6-4 and TRBJ1-1; tentative D call: TRBD1 (6 bases). Trimming removed 6 bases from V and 2 bases from J, with 16 bases in between. CDR1 MRHNA and CDR2 SNTAGT come from the germline V gene. This CDR3 has 15 residues. The CDR3 nucleotides are TGTGCCAGCAGGGAACAGGGAGGGGTTAACACTGAAGCTTTCTTT. Its translation: CASREQGGVNTEAFF.

This clonotype occurred once. V usage is TRBV6-1 and J usage is TRBJ1-2; D remains unclear. The CDR3 loop spans 13 amino acids. Germline V gene sequence: CDR1 MNHNS, CDR2 SASEGT. Trimming shortened V by 1 base and J by 5 bases, and 8 bases separated the two germline ends. The CDR3 DNA reads TGTGCCAGCAGTGAAGGTGGCTTATATGGCTACACCTTC. Translation gives CASSEGGLYGYTF.

The J gene is TRBJ2-1, the V gene TRBV2, with 10 bases matching TRBD2. The V segment lost 3 bases and the J segment 5 bases; nucleotides outside the gene matches: 4. CDR1 is SNHLY and CDR2 is FYNNEI in the germline V gene. The CDR3 length is 15 residues. Written as DNA, the CDR3 is TGTGCCAGCAGTGATACTAGCGGGACGAACAATGAGCAGTTCTTC. It yields the protein CASSDTSGTNNEQFF.

CDR3 nucleotide sequence: TGCGCCAGCAGGCGGGAGAGTACCGATACGCAGTATTTT. As protein: CASRRESTDTQYF. The chain links TRBV5-1 to TRBJ2-3; 7 positions match TRBD2. Germline-derived CDR1 and CDR2 are SGHRS and YFSETQ. The V gene end was trimmed by 5 bases and the J gene end by 6 bases; junction bases not matched to a gene: 6. The CDR3 extends over 13 amino acids.

V gene TRBV29-1 combines with J gene TRBJ2-1, with a weak D call TRBD1 (6 bases). V dropped 3 bases and J dropped 9 bases, with 18 bases sitting between them. From germline, CDR1 is SQVTM and CDR2 ANQGSEA. This CDR3 has 14 amino acids. Written as DNA, the CDR3 is TGCAGCGTTGAGCCACAGGGAAGTCGGGGTGAGCAGTTCTTC. It translates to CSVEPQGSRGEQFF.

This clonotype was seen just once. This chain connects TRBV9 to TRBJ2-1, with 14 bases that match TRBD2. CDR1 and CDR2 (germline): SGDLS, YYNGEE. This CDR3 region has 15 residues. J lost 9 bases, V lost 6 bases, and 8 bases had no gene match. Written as DNA, the CDR3 is TGTGCCAGCAACACTCGAGGGACTAGCGGGGGTGAGCAGTTCTTC. This encodes CASNTRGTSGGEQFF. The variable domain in full, with the rest retrieved from reference TRBV9 and TRBJ2-1, is DSGVTQTPKHLITATGQRVTLRCSPRSGDLSVYWYQQSLDQGLQFLIQYYNGEERAKGNILERFSAQQFPDLHSELNLSSLELGDSALYFCASNTRGTSGGEQFFGPGTRLTVL.